Reported below is one T cell receptor beta chain. Its specific antigen is unknown. Per-base quality was not reported, and no clone a single base away is much larger than it. The method behind the library was the immunoSEQ multiplex PCR assay. The multiplex PCR relied on a mix of 60 forward primers for TCR Vbeta segments and 13 reverse primers for TCR Jbeta segments. Amplification of the CDR3 region of rearranged TCR beta genes was performed with a multiplex PCR assay on genomic DNA. Amplified TCR beta libraries were sequenced as 87-base-pair reads on the Illumina HiSeq System. Per the source publication's procedure: Across the 700 or so repertoires, a later analysis counted roughly 84 million unique TCR beta chains, 8.5 million to 12 million of which were shared by at least two donors. A nearest-neighbor algorithm error-corrected the raw reads and collapsed the reads into unique sequences, merging closely related sequences to remove PCR and sequencing errors. Alignment of CDR3 sequences to IMGT reference sequences was used to assign V, D and J gene segments. For a sequence to be retained, a match of at least six nucleotides to both a V gene segment and a J gene segment was required. Rearrangements were classified as productive when the CDR3 lacked stop codons and remained in frame with V and J, and all other rearrangements were classified as non-productive. CDR3 was defined according to IMGT convention as the region running from the second conserved V-encoded cysteine to the conserved J-encoded phenylalanine. The earlier analysis of 500 to 600 of the donors excluded sequences that lacked an unambiguous match to a single V gene segment. An earlier analysis of 587 of the donors classified V segments as functional when productive rearrangements were above 56.7% and as segregating when the standard deviation between donors was above 5%. A statistical classification framework was developed to diagnose cytomegalovirus status using the catalog of TCR beta chain sequences. In a later analysis, TCR nucleotide sequences were compared against IMGT/GENE-DB human TR gene sequences so that V and J genes could be assigned. In a later analysis, CDR3 sequences and most-parsimonious VDJ recombination scenarios were assigned using the TCRdist pipeline. In a later analysis, every TCR beta chain was defined by the combination of its CDR3 amino acid sequence and its V-gene family, and reads without a unique V-gene family were dropped. To address suspected cross-contamination and a sequencing artifact, a later analysis removed a few hundred highly shared, low-generation-probability nucleotide sequences. For each public chain, a later analysis derived a clonal expansion index from normalized ranks of inferred template counts within each repertoire. A later analysis computed generation probabilities with a VDJ recombination model fitted to out-of-frame rearrangements, and checked the results against IGoR. In a later analysis, hypergeometric tests were used to score TCR-TCR, TCR-HLA and TCR-CMV co-occurrence, with a repertoire-size bias correction applied to TCR pairs. To estimate false discovery rates, a later analysis permuted the HLA or CMV assignments 20 times. A later analysis grouped co-occurring TCRs with DBSCAN, adding TCRdist sequence similarity when clustering within HLA-allele-positive subsets. For co-occurrence clustering, repertoires with fewer than 30,000 or more than 120,000 public chains were excluded, along with four or five repertoires with anomalous nucleotide sharing. TCRdb's version of the immuneACCESS table is confined to in-frame rearrangements and falls short of the full clone set. An unresolved V gene accounts for under half of the shortfall where checked; the remainder is of unknown origin. That table gives V, J and clone size, and the DNA gave D and trimming. The sample table holds approximately 93,000 clones, of which more than 75% were seen once. Roughly 3.8% of the sample belongs to the ten largest clones.

The cohort comprised some 730 healthy bone marrow donors. All cohort members were sampled while nominally healthy, although unrecorded immune exposures were likely present. The donor tested CMV seronegative, placing the donor among the 350 or so seronegative members of the cohort. A peripheral blood sample was provided by each donor, and peripheral blood mononuclear cells were used for TCR beta sequencing. The Qiagen DNeasy Blood Extraction Kit was used to extract genomic DNA from the blood cell samples. The data stem from a study of cytomegalovirus exposure and HLA in healthy donors (dated by TCRdb to about 2017). Regarding the research as a whole: In an earlier analysis of roughly 500 of the donors, 276 Gb of sequence data and 100 million or so unique TCR beta sequences from 150 million to 200 million T cells were reported. Donor age, sex, ethnicity and CMV serostatus were compiled alongside the repertoire data. Among around 400 genotyped donors of the cohort, an average of roughly 230,000 unique TCR beta nucleotide sequences was sequenced per donor, of which roughly 17% were non-productive. HLA typing included class I and class II loci at four-digit resolution. A later genetic analysis used genome-wide SNP genotypes for 398 of the 666 donors, treating that subset as a discovery cohort. Roughly five DR-DQ haplotypes were handled as single units for association and clustering, since linkage in the cohort was strong. Using immunosequencing, the study profiled T cell repertoires from 666 subjects and related those repertoires to cytomegalovirus serostatus. In the later analysis, no new phenotypic data were used to find candidate immune exposures; instead, reliance was placed on TCR beta sequences and their occurrence across donors. Among the roughly 400 genotyped donors, approximately 77% belonged to the genetic ancestry cluster associated with self-reported Caucasian donors. Typing coverage varied by locus: about 620-630 donors for A, B, C, DRB1 and DQB1; 500 to 550 for DQA1; approximately 570 for DPA1; approximately 490 for DPB1. Every discovery cohort repertoire had been produced on one sequencing platform. An earlier analysis of more than 450 of the donors used high-throughput TCR beta sequencing to judge whether each TCR beta V gene segment behaved as functional or pseudogenic. A later analysis re-analyzed previously published TCR beta repertoires from 666 donors and added high-resolution HLA genotyping to study TCR occurrence patterns. The study combined high-throughput TCR immunosequencing, statistical association of individual TCRs with disease status, and machine learning to predict cytomegalovirus infection status. The study was designed to test whether signatures of past pathogen exposure could be identified by cataloging public T cell receptors. A separate validation cohort of some 130 different subjects was used in addition to the approximately 700-subject first cohort. Approximately 310 gigabases of sequencing data and approximately 85 million unique TCR sequences were included in an early release covering several hundred HLA-typed donors. The research as a whole found: Immune exposure information for the cohort was limited to CMV serostatus. The authors suggested that the approach could potentially be extended to other disease states and immunological phenotypes. In a later analysis, 16,951 TCR beta sequences were associated with specific HLA alleles at a false discovery rate of 0.05. In vitro tests confirmed that a few of the cytomegalovirus-associated TCR beta chains recognize cytomegalovirus antigens. Some IMGT-functional V segments, including TRBV6-2 and TRBV6-3, could not be told apart with the 87-base-pair reads, so those segments were excluded. Compared with equally common non-associated chains, HLA-associated TCR beta chains in a later analysis were more clonally expanded and had lower generation probabilities. A later genetic analysis associated a missense DCLRE1C variant with V-gene and J-gene trimming of TCR beta chains, and an independent cohort replicated the association. A further reported finding was that TCR beta sequences accurately predicted the HLA-A and HLA-B alleles for most subjects in the first cohort. Cytomegalovirus status was reported to be diagnosed by the classifier with high specificity and sensitivity in both the original and validation cohorts. Because some donors lacked HLA typing at each locus, the association tests relied only on the typed subset. Sequencing depth was assumed to be roughly uniform across donors in the presence/absence analyses, though that assumption may not hold. A later analysis found that TCR association rates varied across HLA loci, with DRB1 alleles showing the most associated TCRs and HLA-C alleles the fewest. Linkage disequilibrium might explain the correlated functional status among segregating V segments, but an unknown experimental factor could not be excluded. Broadly in line with IMGT annotations, most TCR beta V segments showed up in productive rearrangements about 87% or about 30% of the time in an earlier analysis of under 700 of the donors. A cluster of highly shared sequence variants was judged likely to represent a technical artifact of the sequencing pipeline. Assigning TCR associations to individual alleles was difficult when HLA alleles, especially DR and DQ, strongly co-occurred. In this cohort, only TCR beta chains were sequenced, and detectable features were limited by the absence of alpha or paired-chain data. In a later analysis, most CMV-associated TCR beta chains were found to appear HLA-restricted, with HLA associations seemingly driven largely by CMV exposure. In a later analysis, several top co-occurrence clusters were reported to appear linked to parvovirus B19, influenza, CMV and Epstein-Barr virus. The study gave a list of some 150 TCR beta chains associated with cytomegalovirus. The earlier analysis of about 600 of the donors excluded 15 to 20 rarely observed V segments, including chromosome 9 orphons, because counts were too low. A later genetic analysis reported fewer N-insertions in productive TCRs among donors in an Asian-associated ancestry cluster than the 666-donor mean. Across donors, most TCR sequences were observed very rarely, whereas some public TCRs were present in many individuals.

CDR1 and CDR2, per the germline V gene, are LGHNA and YSLEER. The junction carries 10 bases between V and J, which are trimmed by 0 bases and 4 bases respectively. The CDR3 has 15 amino acids, counting the end cysteine and phenylalanine. Left in the record is the CDR3 DNA by itself, 45 bases read in frame from the first base. The sample taken for sequencing was PBMCs. Rearrangement joined TRBV4-3 to TRBJ2-1, and perhaps TRBD1 as D gene, on 7 matching bases. This clonotype was sampled from a woman aged 40 to 50 in good health and CMV-seronegative. The CDR3 protein: CASSQDSGGYNEQFF. The DNA sequence is TGCGCCAGCAGCCAAGATTCAGGGGGGTACAATGAGCAGTTCTTC.